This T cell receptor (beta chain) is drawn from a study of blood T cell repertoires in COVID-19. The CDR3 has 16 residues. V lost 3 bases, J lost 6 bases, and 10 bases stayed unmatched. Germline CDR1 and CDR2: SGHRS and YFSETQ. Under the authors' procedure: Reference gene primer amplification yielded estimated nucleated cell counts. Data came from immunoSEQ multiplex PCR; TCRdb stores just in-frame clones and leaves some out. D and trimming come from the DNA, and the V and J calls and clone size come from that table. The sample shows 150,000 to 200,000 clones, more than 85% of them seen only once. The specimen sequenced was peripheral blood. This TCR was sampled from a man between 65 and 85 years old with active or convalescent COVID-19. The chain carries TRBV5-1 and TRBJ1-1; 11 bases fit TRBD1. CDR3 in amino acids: CASSSGQGAFVAEAFF. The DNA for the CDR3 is TGCGCCAGCAGCTCCGGACAGGGGGCGTTTGTAGCTGAAGCTTTCTTT. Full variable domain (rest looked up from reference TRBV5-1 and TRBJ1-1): KAGVTQTPRYLIKTRGQQVTLSCSPISGHRSVSWYQQTPGQGLQFLFEYFSETQRNKGNFPGRFSGRQFSNSRSEMNVSTLELGDSALYLCASSSGQGAFVAEAFFGQGTRLTVV.